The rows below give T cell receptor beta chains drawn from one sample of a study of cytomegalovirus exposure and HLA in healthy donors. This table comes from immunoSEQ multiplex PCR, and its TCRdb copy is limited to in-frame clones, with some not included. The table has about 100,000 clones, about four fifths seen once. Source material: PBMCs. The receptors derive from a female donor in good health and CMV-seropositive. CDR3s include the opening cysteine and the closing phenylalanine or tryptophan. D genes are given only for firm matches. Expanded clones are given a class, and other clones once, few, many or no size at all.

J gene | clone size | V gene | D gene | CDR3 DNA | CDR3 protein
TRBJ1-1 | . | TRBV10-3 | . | TGTGCCATCAGTGAAGCGGGGGCAAGGGACACTGAAGCTTTCTTT | CAISEAGARDTEAFF
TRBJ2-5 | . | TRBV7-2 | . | TGTGCCAGCAGCTTAGGATCCGGGTCTCAGATCGGGACCCAGTACTTC | CASSLGSGSQIGTQYF
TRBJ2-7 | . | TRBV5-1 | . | TGCGCCAGCAGCTCGCGGACAGTTACCTACGAGCAGTACTTC | CASSSRTVTYEQYF
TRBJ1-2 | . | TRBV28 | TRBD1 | TGTGCCAGCAGTGGCTCGGGGACAGGGAGAGGGCTGCTTGGCTACACCTTC | CASSGSGTGRGLLGYTF
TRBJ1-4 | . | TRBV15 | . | TGTGCCACCAGCAGAGCATGGGGCACTAATGAAAAACTGTTTTTT | CATSRAWGTNEKLFF
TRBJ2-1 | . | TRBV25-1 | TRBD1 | TGTGCCAGCAGTGCCCCCGGGACAGGGGGCAGTGAGCAGTTCTTC | CASSAPGTGGSEQFF
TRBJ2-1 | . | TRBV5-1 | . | TGCGCCAGCAGCGTACAGAGTGGCAATGAGCAGTTCTTC | CASSVQSGNEQFF
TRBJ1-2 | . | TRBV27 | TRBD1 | TGTGCCAGCAAGGGACAGGAGGCGAACTATGGCTACACCTTC | CASKGQEANYGYTF
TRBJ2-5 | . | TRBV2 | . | TGTGCCAGCAGACCCAGGGGAGAAGAGACCCAGTACTTC | CASRPRGEETQYF
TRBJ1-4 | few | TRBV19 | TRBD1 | TGTGCCAGTCTACCAACGCGACAGGGAGGAGGGGAAAAACTGTTTTTT | CASLPTRQGGGEKLFF
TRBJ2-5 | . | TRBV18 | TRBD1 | TGTGCCAGCTCACCGTCCGCCGGGACAGGGTGGCGAGAGACCCAGTACTTC | CASSPSAGTGWRETQYF
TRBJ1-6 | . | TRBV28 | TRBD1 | TGTGCCAGCAGTTTTAGGTCAGGGACAGGGAGTTCACCCCTCCACTTT | CASSFRSGTGSSPLHF
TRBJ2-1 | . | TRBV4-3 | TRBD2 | TGCGCCAGCAGCCAATCCTTGGCGAGCGGGGGGGCCTACAATGAGCAGTTCTTC | CASSQSLASGGAYNEQFF
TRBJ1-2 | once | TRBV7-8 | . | TGTGCCAGCAGCTTAGACCGAGGGACTAACTATGGCTACACCTTC | CASSLDRGTNYGYTF
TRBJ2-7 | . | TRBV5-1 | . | TGCGCCAGCAGCTTCGGCGGAGGGAGCCCTAGCTCCTACGAGCAGTACTTC | CASSFGGGSPSSYEQYF
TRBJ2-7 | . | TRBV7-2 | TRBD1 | TGTGCCAGCAGCTTAAATTCAGGGGGCCGTCACGAGCAGTACTTC | CASSLNSGGRHEQYF